The present T cell receptor (beta chain) was sequenced within a study of OX40 agonist ivuxolimab in advanced cancers. General study results and limits: Among T cells, CD8+ cells averaged more expanded clones than CD4+ cells.

Clones were read by immunoSEQ multiplex PCR, and TCRdb kept only the in-frame ones, dropping some. The sample yields fewer than 60,000 clones, 80% to 90% seen once. At baseline, cycle 4 day 1, and cycle 7 day 1, blood was sampled. This CDR3 comprises 13 residues. Germline V lookup: CDR1 SGHAT, CDR2 FQNNGV. V lost 1 base, J lost 7 bases, and 8 bases lay in between. Details on this clone: Its antigen is unknown.

This sequence joins TRBV11-2 and TRBJ2-1; no clear D. Source: CD4+ or CD8+ T cells sorted from blood, taken in a trial of the OX40 agonist ivuxolimab. The clonotype was recovered from an adult with an advanced solid tumor such as melanoma, head and neck, liver or kidney cancer. The DNA for the CDR3 is TGTGCCAGCAGCTTAGGGTTTGTGAATGAGCAGTTCTTC. Protein product: CASSLGFVNEQFF.